Given below is one T cell receptor beta chain in context. Profiled with immunoSEQ multiplex PCR; TCRdb holds only in-frame clones, not every one. The sample consists of hundreds of thousands of clones, around two thirds of them appearing once. The record originates from a study of shared clonotypes between healthy human individuals. Between the trimmed V and J ends, which lost 5 bases and 4 bases, there was a span of 20 bases. In germline, CDR1 is WNHNN, CDR2 SYGVQD (reference sequence). The CDR3 sequence is 16 residues long. Sequencing was done on a sample of memory CD4+ T cells sorted from blood. As for subset: CD45RA-negative fraction. This TCR was sampled from a woman under 40 in good health. The rearrangement uses TRBV10-1 and TRBJ1-2; D uncertain. The CDR3 DNA reads TGCGCCAGCAGTACTTTAGCATCGCGAAAGACCTATGGCTACACCTTC. Translated, it gives CASSTLASRKTYGYTF.